This entry is about one TCR beta chain. Its target is unknown. A read error may produce the germline difference seen at one junction end. This sample was included in a study of post-analysis software for immune sequencing data. Unique molecular identifiers were present in the TCR beta cDNA libraries. TCRdb reprocessed the PCR reads with MiXCR, giving one entry per CDR3 protein. Of approximately 440,000 distinct CDR3 sequences listed, roughly 45% were seen once; the top ten hold 9.5% to 13%. Study-wide results and caveats: Relative to controls, patients with multiple sclerosis showed significantly lower normalized Chao1 diversity. The study found TRBV5-6, TRBV5-1 and TRBV20-1 among five TRBV segments more frequent in patients than controls.

The CDR3 sequence is 11 residues long. Germline lookup yields CDR1 ENHRY and CDR2 SYGVKD. This sequence joins TRBV10-3 and TRBJ1-1, with D perhaps TRBD1 (6 bases). What was sequenced was blood. This receptor was taken from a girl under 18 with multiple sclerosis. In DNA form, the CDR3 reads TGTGCCATCAGCGAGTCCAGGGGAGCTTTCTTT. This encodes CAISESRGAFF.